The rows below give T cell receptor beta chains drawn from one sample of a study of glioma-infiltrating T cells after dendritic cell vaccination. TCRdb keeps only in-frame clones here, not all; method: immunoSEQ multiplex PCR. The sample includes 100,000 or so clones, approximately 84% seen only once; the top ten take 5.4%. The sequenced sample was blood, obtained after dendritic cell vaccination. The receptors were sampled from a human donor with glioblastoma. CDR3s include the opening cysteine and the closing phenylalanine or tryptophan. A D gene is named only where the DNA matches it firmly. Rows give clone size only sometimes, using once, few, many, or a class for an expanded clone.

cdr3_aa	cdr3_nt	v_call	clone_size	j_call	d_call
CASTPRDRGPYEQYF	TGTGCCAGCACCCCCCGGGACAGGGGCCCCTACGAGCAGTACTTC	TRBV2	.	TRBJ2-7	TRBD1
CASSPRTSGGLRTDTQYF	TGTGCCAGCTCACCACGGACTAGCGGGGGGCTCCGCACAGATACGCAGTATTTT	TRBV18	once	TRBJ2-3	TRBD2
CASSTGFNTDTQYF	TGTGCCAGCAGCACAGGGTTCAACACAGATACGCAGTATTTT	TRBV7-3	.	TRBJ2-3	.
CASRDRVAFF	TGTGCCAGCAGGGACAGGGTAGCTTTCTTT	TRBV2	.	TRBJ1-1	TRBD1
CASSFIGPSYEQYF	TGTGCCAGCAGTTTTATTGGCCCTTCCTACGAGCAGTACTTC	TRBV28	.	TRBJ2-7	.
CASRPGDYSTSIQYF	TGTGCCAGCAGACCCGGGGACTATAGTACCAGCATTCAGTACTTC	TRBV2	.	TRBJ2-4	TRBD2
CTSSPLTSGRGTQYF	TGCACCAGCAGCCCGTTGACTAGCGGGAGAGGTACGCAGTATTTT	TRBV1	.	TRBJ2-3	.
CASSSKPGLNYGYTF	TGTGCCAGCAGTTCCAAACCGGGACTGAACTATGGCTACACCTTC	TRBV6-1	.	TRBJ1-2	.
CASSQEGGAREKETQYF	TGCGCCAGCAGCCAAGAAGGCGGGGCCAGAGAAAAAGAGACCCAGTACTTC	TRBV4-1	.	TRBJ2-5	.
CASREGRGLGEQYF	TGTGCCAGCAGGGAGGGCAGGGGGCTAGGGGAGCAGTACTTC	TRBV2	.	TRBJ2-7	TRBD1
CASSEGAAHSYEQYF	TGTGCCAGCAGTGAAGGGGCAGCCCATTCCTACGAGCAGTACTTC	TRBV6-1	few	TRBJ2-7	.
CASRGGTGGRRWNYGYTF	TGTGCCAGCAGGGGAGGGACAGGGGGCCGTCGATGGAACTATGGCTACACCTTC	TRBV2	once	TRBJ1-2	TRBD1
CASSVGDTEAFF	TGTGCCAGCAGCGTGGGAGACACTGAAGCTTTCTTT	TRBV9	.	TRBJ1-1	.
CASSPTQVGANVLTF	TGTGCCAGCAGCCCCACACAGGTTGGGGCCAACGTCCTGACTTTC	TRBV5-4	.	TRBJ2-6	.
CSVKQGAANNEQFF	TGCAGCGTAAAACAGGGGGCCGCGAACAATGAGCAGTTCTTC	TRBV29-1	.	TRBJ2-1	TRBD1
CASREGQGIVVRGNIQYF	TGCGCCAGCAGGGAGGGACAGGGAATAGTGGTTCGGGGAAACATTCAGTACTTC	TRBV10-1	.	TRBJ2-4	TRBD1
CASSLDIFQETQYF	TGCGCCAGCAGCTTAGACATCTTTCAAGAGACCCAGTACTTC	TRBV5-1	few	TRBJ2-5	.
CASSREGAYEQYF	TGCGCCAGCAGCCGAGAGGGGGCCTACGAGCAGTACTTC	TRBV5-1	.	TRBJ2-7	.
CASSLGQGDTDTQYF	TGCGCCAGCAGCTTGGGACAGGGGGACACAGATACGCAGTATTTT	TRBV5-1	.	TRBJ2-3	TRBD1
CASSLDSFYEQYF	TGCGCCAGCAGTCTTGACAGCTTCTACGAGCAGTACTTC	TRBV5-1	.	TRBJ2-7	.
CASSRSGLSYNEQFF	TGCGCCAGCAGCCGATCAGGGTTGTCCTACAATGAGCAGTTCTTC	TRBV5-1	.	TRBJ2-1	.
CASSVGGQGSYNEQFF	TGTGCCAGCAGCGTAGGTGGCCAGGGCTCCTACAATGAGCAGTTCTTC	TRBV9	.	TRBJ2-1	.
CSVAGGGEAFF	TGCAGCGTTGCCGGGGGGGGTGAAGCTTTCTTT	TRBV29-1	.	TRBJ1-1	.
CASSTGGYYGYTF	TGTGCCAGCAGCACAGGGGGATACTATGGCTACACCTTC	TRBV2	.	TRBJ1-2	TRBD1
CASSFSSGYSYNEQFF	TGTGCCAGCAGTTTCTCTAGCGGTTACTCCTACAATGAGCAGTTCTTC	TRBV27	once	TRBJ2-1	TRBD2